This T cell receptor beta chain was obtained from a study of blood T cell repertoires in COVID-19. Study details: COVID-19 samples, acute and convalescent, were from the United States, Italy and Spain. T cells, B-cell-depleted T cells, or PBMCs provided the cDNA or gDNA that served as material.

In the original analysis: Amplifying reference gene primers gave estimates of nucleated cell counts. Libraries were prepared by immunoSEQ multiplex PCR; TCRdb keeps only in-frame clonotypes and omits some of them. V and J calls and clone size come straight from that table; D and trimming were deduced from the DNA. The sample contains a few hundred thousand clones, approximately 88% of which appear only once. The source material was peripheral blood. This clonotype was obtained from a human donor in a cohort sampled during active COVID-19.

CDR3: CAYTGQGNSPLHF. In DNA, the CDR3 is TGTGCCTATACGGGACAGGGGAATTCACCCCTCCACTTT. The chain combines TRBV30 with TRBJ1-6; 10 bases are a match to TRBD1. The junction had 4 bases not matched to a gene; V was cut back by 7 bases and J by 7 bases. Germline CDR1 and CDR2: GTSNPN and SVGIG (reference sequence). CDR3 size: 13 residues.